Below, 31 T cell receptor beta chains from the same sample are listed, as sequenced in a study of T cell changes during pregnancy in multiple sclerosis. Assay: immunoSEQ multiplex PCR; the TCRdb copy retains only in-frame clones and omits some. The data hold approximately 36,000 clones, with roughly 91% observed a single time. The source material was CD8+ T cells from peripheral blood mononuclear cells, sampled in the third trimester of pregnancy. The origin of the receptors is a female donor with multiple sclerosis, enrolled in a pregnancy study.

The chain couples TRBV4-1 to TRBJ2-1, with 7 bases that match TRBD2. V gave up 1 base and J gave up 2 bases; unmatched junction bases: 5. The CDR3 is 16 amino acids. CDR1 is MGHRA and CDR2 is YSYEKL in the germline V gene. The CDR3 protein is CASSQGAGTPYNEQFF. CDR3 coding DNA: TGCGCCAGCAGCCAAGGAGCGGGGACCCCCTACAATGAGCAGTTCTTC.

This clone came up once. The chain is built from TRBV27 and TRBJ1-1; TRBD1 agrees at 9 bases. The length of the CDR3 is 14 residues. The V and J ends lost 5 bases and 3 bases, in that order; junction bases with no gene match: 4. Germline CDR1 MNHEY, CDR2 SMNVEV (reference sequence). The CDR3 DNA reads as TGTGCCAGCAGTCTACAGGGGGCGGACACTGAAGCTTTCTTT. This codes for CASSLQGADTEAFF.

This clone occurred once. The V and J genes are TRBV27 and TRBJ2-3; D is possibly TRBD2 (6 bases). The CDR3 covers 14 residues. Germline values: CDR1 MNHEY, CDR2 SMNVEV (reference sequence). V was cut by 3 bases and J by 4 bases, with 11 bases left in between. CDR3 protein: CASSFSGESDTQYF. The CDR3 region has the DNA TGTGCCAGCAGTTTTTCGGGGGAGTCAGATACGCAGTATTTT.

The chain combines TRBV7-8 with TRBJ2-2; tentative D call: TRBD2 (5 bases). Deletions cut 3 bases from V and 6 bases from J, with 14 bases between. The germline V gene has CDR1 SGHVS and CDR2 FQNEAQ. There are 15 residues in the CDR3. This CDR3 reads CASSFRFARAGELFF. In nucleotides, the CDR3 is TGTGCCAGCAGCTTTAGGTTTGCGAGGGCCGGGGAGCTGTTTTTT.

The chain links TRBV29-1 to TRBJ2-1; D unclear. Germline V lookup: CDR1 SQVTM, CDR2 ANQGSEA. Trimming took 7 bases from V and 3 from J, leaving 10 bases between them. The CDR3 contains 12 residues. CDR3 region: CSAPDNYNEQFF. Here the CDR3 DNA reads TGCAGCGCTCCCGACAACTACAATGAGCAGTTCTTC.

The chain has TRBV19 and TRBJ2-7, with TRBD1 matching over 8 bases. The CDR3 is made up of 12 amino acids. V gave up 8 bases and J gave up 3 bases; unmatched junction bases: 3. From germline, CDR1 is LNHDA and CDR2 SQIVND (reference sequence). CDR3 bases: TGTGCCAGTCGCGGACAGGGCTACGAGCAGTACTTC. Its translation: CASRGQGYEQYF.

CDR3 bases: TGTGCCAGCAGTCTCGACAGGTCTGGTTATGGCTACACCTTC. Protein: CASSLDRSGYGYTF. The chain recombines TRBV2 with TRBJ1-2; the D gene is possibly TRBD1 (6 bases). The germline V gene has CDR1 SNHLY and CDR2 FYNNEI. There are 14 residues in the CDR3. Trimming pared 5 bases from V and 5 bases from J, leaving 15 bases between.

The V gene is TRBV4-3, the J gene TRBJ1-6; 12 nucleotides match TRBD1. The CDR3 is made up of 18 amino acids. V dropped 6 bases and J dropped 0; count of bases not matched to a gene: 6. Germline V gives CDR1 LGHNA, CDR2 YSLEER. The CDR3 is CASRIGTGGNSYNSPLHF. DNA of the CDR3: TGCGCCAGCAGAATTGGGACAGGGGGCAACTCCTATAATTCACCCCTCCACTTT.

The chain carries TRBV9 and TRBJ2-1, with 7 positions matching TRBD2. The J segment lost 9 bases and the V segment lost 4 bases, leaving 7 bases of the junction unmatched. The CDR3 runs to 13 residues. CDR1 is SGDLS and CDR2 is YYNGEE in the germline V gene. CDR3 sequence: CASSFGGTGEQFF. The CDR3 DNA is TGTGCCAGCAGCTTCGGGGGGACGGGTGAGCAGTTCTTC.

The V call is TRBV7-2, the J call TRBJ2-3, with 9 bases fitting TRBD2. Per the germline V gene, CDR1 is SGHTA and CDR2 is FQGNSA. This CDR3 region has 17 residues. With 5 bases clipped from V and 2 bases from J, the junction kept 11 bases outside the gene matches. For the CDR3, the DNA is TGTGCCAGCAGCCCCCGGCTAGCGGGGCCACTCACAGATACGCAGTATTTT. This codes for CASSPRLAGPLTDTQYF.

The chain joins TRBV23-1 to TRBJ1-1, with D perhaps TRBD1 (5 bases). TRBV23-1 is given ORF status, its function remaining uncertain. With 3 bases removed from V and 1 base from J, the gap between germline ends came to 18 bases. The CDR3 loop spans 17 amino acids. In DNA form, the CDR3 reads TGCGCCAGCAGTCACCCGAGGCGGGACGGGGCGAACACTGAAGCTTTCTTT. This translates into CASSHPRRDGANTEAFF.

The V and J genes are TRBV6-1 and TRBJ1-2; a weak D match, TRBD1 (6 bases). From germline, CDR1 is MNHNS and CDR2 SASEGT. This CDR3 has 15 residues. The germline V and J ends were trimmed by 3 bases and 5 bases, with 16 bases remaining between them. The chain's CDR3 is CASSEESGGGYGYTF. The CDR3 DNA reads as TGTGCCAGCAGTGAGGAGTCGGGGGGCGGGTATGGCTACACCTTC.

The chain has TRBV19 and TRBJ1-3; D gene uncertain. V lost 0 bases and J 0 bases, leaving 6 bases between the germline ends. The CDR3 loop spans 15 amino acids. From germline, CDR1 is LNHDA and CDR2 SQIVND (reference sequence). CDR3 nucleotide sequence: TGTGCCAGTAGTATAGATATAAACTCTGGAAACACCATATATTTT. It yields the protein CASSIDINSGNTIYF.

This clone was counted between two and nine times. The genes are TRBV19 and TRBJ1-2, with 9 bases lining up with TRBD1. V shed 1 base, J shed 6 bases, and the junction held 3 bases outside the gene matches. The CDR3 extends over 14 amino acids. CDR1 and CDR2 from the germline V gene are LNHDA and SQIVND (reference sequence). The CDR3 region is CASSIARTGDGYTF. The CDR3 DNA reads as TGTGCCAGTAGTATAGCGAGGACAGGGGATGGCTACACCTTC.

The chain combines TRBV9 with TRBJ2-5; TRBD1 is a possible D gene (6 bases). TRBJ2-7 matches the DNA end more closely, so the J call is doubtful. Per germline, CDR1 SGDLS and CDR2 YYNGEE. The CDR3 totals 15 residues. For the CDR3, the DNA is TGTGCCAGCAGCGACGACAGGCTTTGGTCCTACGAGCAGTACTTC. This gives the protein CASSDDRLWSYEQYF.

This clone showed up just once. This chain links TRBV6-5 with TRBJ2-1; 7 positions agree with TRBD1. Losses at the gene ends were 6 bases for V and 5 bases for J; bases not matched to a gene: 7. Germline values: CDR1 MNHEY, CDR2 SVGAGI. The CDR3 extends over 14 amino acids. The CDR3 DNA sequence: TGTGCCAGCAGCCACAGGGGATTAAACAATGAGCAGTTCTTC. It specifies CASSHRGLNNEQFF.

V gene TRBV19 combines with J gene TRBJ1-2; TRBD1 might be the D (6 bases). CDR1 is LNHDA and CDR2 is SQIVND in the germline V gene (reference sequence). The CDR3 contains 14 residues. V was cut by 6 bases and J by 0 bases, with 11 bases left in between. The CDR3 DNA sequence: TGTGCCAGTAGCCTTAGGACAGCTAACTATGGCTACACCTTC. Translating it yields CASSLRTANYGYTF.

With respect to this clone: The sample holds other DNA sequences that translate to the same CDR3. The chain couples TRBV30 to TRBJ2-7, with D possibly TRBD1 on 5 matching bases. Looked up from germline, CDR1 is GTSNPN and CDR2 is SVGIG (reference sequence). V lost 2 bases to trimming and J lost 4 bases, with 9 bases between them. The CDR3 covers 12 residues. The CDR3 DNA reads TGTGCCTGGAGTCCAACAGGTTACGAGCAGTACTTC. Its protein product is CAWSPTGYEQYF.

The DNA of the CDR3 is TGTGCCAGCAGCTTAGATCGAGACAGATTGGATGAAAAACTGTTTTTT. It specifies CASSLDRDRLDEKLFF. The chain combines TRBV11-2 with TRBJ1-4; TRBD1 might be the D (5 bases). The germline gives CDR1 SGHAT, CDR2 FQNNGV. V shed 0 bases and J shed 6 bases, with 14 bases lying between them. CDR3 length equals 16 residues.

The gene calls are TRBV7-9 and TRBJ2-1, with D perhaps TRBD1 (6 bases). CDR3 length equals 14 residues. Deletions cut 7 bases from V and 7 bases from J, with 17 bases between. Germline V gene data show CDR1 as SEHNR and CDR2 as FQNEAQ (reference sequence). CDR3 in amino acids: CASTGAWGTNEQFF. CDR3 DNA: TGTGCCAGCACTGGGGCATGGGGGACAAATGAGCAGTTCTTC.

The chain couples TRBV6-6 to TRBJ1-5; TRBD1 might be the D (5 bases). CDR1 and CDR2 (germline): MNHNY, SVGAGI (reference sequence). The CDR3 runs 15 residues. V lost 4 bases, J lost 2 bases, and 12 bases lay in between. The CDR3 sequence: CASSSRGFGNQPQHF. CDR3 nucleotides: TGTGCCAGCAGTTCCCGGGGGTTCGGCAATCAGCCCCAGCATTTT.

The genes are TRBV19 and TRBJ1-1; D call uncertain. The CDR3 runs to 14 residues. Trimming stripped 3 bases from V and 2 bases from J, with 10 bases between. CDR1 is LNHDA and CDR2 is SQIVND in the germline V gene (reference sequence). CDR3 bases: TGTGCCAGTAGTATGGAGAGGACTAACACTGAAGCTTTCTTT. Protein: CASSMERTNTEAFF.

Only one count was recorded for this clone. This chain uses TRBV7-9 with TRBJ2-7; TRBD2 matches at 8 bases. Germline V gives CDR1 SEHNR, CDR2 FQNEAQ (reference sequence). V was pared by 4 bases and J by 5 bases, with 19 bases of the junction left unmatched. CDR3 length: 18 residues. This CDR3 is CASSSANPGGPLFNEQYF. DNA for the CDR3: TGTGCCAGCAGCTCGGCGAATCCGGGGGGGCCTTTATTCAACGAGCAGTACTTC.

Notes on this clone: Other DNA sequences from this sample encode an identical CDR3 as well. The chain has TRBV29-1 and TRBJ1-2; perhaps TRBD1 as D (5 bases). Per the germline V gene, CDR1 is SQVTM and CDR2 is ANQGSEA. Trimming left V 5 bases short and J 0 bases short, with 7 bases between. This CDR3 comprises 12 residues. Here the CDR3 DNA reads TGCAGCGTTTCGACAGCTAACTATGGCTACACCTTC. This gives the protein CSVSTANYGYTF.

The DNA of the CDR3 is TGTGCCAGCAGCTTAGCACGAACAGGAGACAACTATGGCTACACCTTC. Translation gives CASSLARTGDNYGYTF. The V gene is TRBV7-9, the J gene TRBJ1-2; TRBD1 is a possible D gene (5 bases). V lost 0 bases, J lost 2 bases, and 13 bases lay in between. The CDR3 extends over 16 amino acids. Germline V gives CDR1 SEHNR, CDR2 FQNEAQ (reference sequence).

This sequence joins TRBV4-1 and TRBJ2-3; weak D call: TRBD1 (5 bases). Germline-derived CDR1 and CDR2 are MGHRA and YSYEKL. The CDR3 contains 16 residues. Trimming cost V 0 bases and J 5 bases, with 15 bases left between them. In DNA, the CDR3 is TGCGCCAGCAGCCAAGATCCCCCAGGGCGGATAGATACGCAGTATTTT. This sequence encodes CASSQDPPGRIDTQYF.

CDR3 coding DNA: TGTGCCAGCAGTTTATGGGGGGGCAATCAGCCCCAGCATTTT. Translation: CASSLWGGNQPQHF. The rearrangement joins TRBV27 to TRBJ1-5; tentatively, D is TRBD1 (5 bases). This CDR3 has 14 amino acids. CDR1 and CDR2 (germline): MNHEY, SMNVEV (reference sequence). V dropped 1 base and J dropped 2 bases, with 6 bases sitting between them.

The gene calls are TRBV6-5 and TRBJ2-3; D is possibly TRBD1 (6 bases). There are 15 residues in the CDR3. The germline V and J ends were trimmed by 1 base and 1 base, with 9 bases remaining between them. CDR1 and CDR2 from the germline V gene are MNHEY and SVGAGI. The CDR3: CASSYWPGGTDTQYF. The CDR3 region has the DNA TGTGCCAGCAGTTACTGGCCAGGGGGCACAGATACGCAGTATTTT.

The sample holds one count of this clone. The rearrangement uses TRBV7-9 and TRBJ2-3; possibly TRBD2 for D (5 bases). The CDR3 is made up of 17 amino acids. CDR1 is SEHNR and CDR2 is FQNEAQ in the germline V gene (reference sequence). Deletions cut 6 bases from V and 2 bases from J, with 21 bases between. The CDR3: CASRALPRGPLTDTQYF. Written as DNA, the CDR3 is TGTGCCAGCAGAGCCTTGCCACGGGGTCCCCTCACAGATACGCAGTATTTT.

The CDR3 nucleotides read TGTGCCAGCAGTGCCGGGACTAGCGGGAGACAGTTCTTC. This encodes CASSAGTSGRQFF. This rearrangement joins TRBV6-5 to TRBJ2-1; 14 bases line up with TRBD2. The CDR3 runs to 13 residues. The germline CDR1 and CDR2 sequences are MNHEY and SVGAGI. V was clipped by 5 bases and J by 13 bases; unmatched bases: 4.

The CDR3 region is CASVAGGRSYNEQFF. As DNA, the CDR3 is TGTGCCAGCGTAGCGGGGGGACGCTCCTACAATGAGCAGTTCTTC. The chain has TRBV28 and TRBJ2-1, with TRBD2 identical over 10 bases. Germline V gives CDR1 MDHEN, CDR2 SYDVKM. Trimming at V came to 8 bases and at J to 0 bases, leaving 4 bases not matched to a gene. The CDR3 is 15 amino acids.